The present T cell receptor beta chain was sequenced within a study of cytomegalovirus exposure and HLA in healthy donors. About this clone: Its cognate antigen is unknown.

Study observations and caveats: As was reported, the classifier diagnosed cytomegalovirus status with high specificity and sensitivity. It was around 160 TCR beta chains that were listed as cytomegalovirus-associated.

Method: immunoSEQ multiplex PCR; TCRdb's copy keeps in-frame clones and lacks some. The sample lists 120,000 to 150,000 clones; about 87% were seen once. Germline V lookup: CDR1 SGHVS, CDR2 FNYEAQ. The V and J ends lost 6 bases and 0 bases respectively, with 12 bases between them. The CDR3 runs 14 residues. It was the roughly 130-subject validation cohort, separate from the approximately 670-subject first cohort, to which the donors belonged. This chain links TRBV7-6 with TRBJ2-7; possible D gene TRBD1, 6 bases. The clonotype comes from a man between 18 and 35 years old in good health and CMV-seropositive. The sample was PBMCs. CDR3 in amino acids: CASSFSTGSYEQYF. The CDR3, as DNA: TGTGCCAGCAGTTTTTCGACAGGCTCCTACGAGCAGTACTTC.